The 23 T cell receptor beta chains below all came from one sample that was sequenced in a study of Graves' ophthalmopathy and Graves' hyperthyroidism. Transcripts of RNA were the source for amplifying TCR beta CDR3 regions. HTBI primers were used in a first-round RT-PCR, which preceded a second-round multiplex PCR. TCRdb recomputed calls from the multiplex PCR reads with MiXCR, one row per CDR3 protein. The sample holds around 1,000,000 distinct CDR3 sequences; 35% to 40% are singletons and the top ten take 11%. Sequences were obtained from peripheral blood or thyroid tissue (not recorded which). The receptor source for this set is an adult man with Graves' hyperthyroidism.

This clonotype was seen ten or more times. The J gene is TRBJ2-7, the V gene TRBV7-2; D may be TRBD1 or TRBD2 (5 bases each). CDR1 SGHTA and CDR2 FQGNSA come from the germline V gene. V was shortened by 2 bases and J by 7 bases, with 21 bases between the two germline ends. This CDR3 comprises 16 residues. Written as DNA, the CDR3 is TGTGCCAGCAGCTTAACGGGGACGGCAGGGCCGCGGGAGCAGTACTTC. This encodes CASSLTGTAGPREQYF.

The rearrangement joins TRBV10-3 to TRBJ2-5, with D possibly TRBD2 on 5 matching bases. The germline V and J ends were trimmed by 1 base and 4 bases, with 13 bases remaining between them. CDR1 and CDR2 (germline): ENHRY, SYGVKD. The CDR3 spans 15 residues. For the CDR3, the DNA is TGTGCCATCAGTGAGTGGATGGAGGACGGAGAGACCCAGTACTTC. It yields the protein CAISEWMEDGETQYF.

This clonotype was seen at least ten times. This sequence joins TRBV12-3 or TRBV12-4 and TRBJ2-2; D possibly uses TRBD1 or TRBD2 (6 bases each). CDR3 length: 15 residues. V shed 7 bases and J shed 3 bases, with 15 bases lying between them. CDR3 amino acids: CASNGGSFYTGELFF. CDR3 bases: TGTGCCAGCAACGGGGGCAGCTTTTACACCGGGGAGCTGTTTTTT.

The V and J genes are TRBV3-1 and TRBJ1-6, with a possible D match to TRBD1 (6 bases). V lost 6 bases to trimming and J lost 9 bases, with 15 bases between them. The CDR3 loop spans 14 amino acids. Germline V gene data show CDR1 as LGHDT and CDR2 as YNNKEL (reference sequence). Here the CDR3 DNA reads TGTGCCAGCAGTAAACAGGGCCCTACTTCACCCCTCCACTTT. Translation gives CASSKQGPTSPLHF.

The DNA of the CDR3 is TGTGCCACCAGTGATTACCAGGGGGCCGAGCAGTACTTC. Its protein product is CATSDYQGAEQYF. This chain joins TRBV24-1 and TRBJ2-7, with 8 bases matching TRBD1. V lost 2 bases and J lost 6; bases outside the gene matches: 2. There are 13 residues in the CDR3. Looked up from germline, CDR1 is KGHDR and CDR2 is SFDVKD.

Comment on this clonotype: The conserved final phenylalanine or tryptophan is absent from the CDR3, which likely points to a read error. The chain is built from TRBV10-2 and TRBJ2-7; D ambiguous. Germline assignment: CDR1 WSHSY and CDR2 SAAADI. Trimming removed 4 bases at V and 3 bases at J, with 4 bases between. The CDR3 is made up of 11 amino acids. CDR3 residues: CASSAGYEQYS. The CDR3, as DNA: TGCGCCAGCAGTGCCGGCTACGAGCAGTACTCC.

With respect to this clonotype: Mismatch with germline at one junction end may stem from a read error. V and J are TRBV7-3 and TRBJ1-2, with 8 bases lining up with TRBD1. Per the germline V gene, CDR1 is SGHTA and CDR2 is FQGTGA. This CDR3 is built from 14 residues. The CDR3 here is CASSRTDRVIGYTF. CDR3 DNA sequence: TGCGCCAGCAGCCGAACGGACAGGGTTATCGGCTACACCTTC.

The chain is built from TRBV12-3 or TRBV12-4 and TRBJ1-1, with a tentative D call TRBD1 (6 bases). The V and J ends lost 4 bases and 0 bases respectively, with 21 bases between them. This CDR3 has 18 residues. CDR3 DNA: TGTGCCAGCAGTTACCGAATAGGGGGAGGGGGTATGAACACTGAAGCTTTCTTT. This translates into CASSYRIGGGGMNTEAFF.

As concerns this clonotype: An end of the junction differs from the germline gene, which may be a read error. V is TRBV5-6 and J is TRBJ2-5; D is possibly TRBD1 (6 bases). CDR1 SGHDT and CDR2 YYEEEE come from the germline V gene. The CDR3 runs to 14 residues. In DNA form, the CDR3 reads TGTGCCAGCATCAGACAGGCTAATCAAGAGGCCCAGTACTTC. It translates to CASIRQANQEAQYF. Variable domain in full (rest from reference TRBV5-6 and TRBJ2-5): DAGVTQSPTHLIKTRGQQVTLRCSPKSGHDTVSWYQQALGQGPQFIFQYYEEEERQRGNFPDRFSGHQFPNYSSELNVNALLLGDSALYLCASIRQANQEAQYFGPGTRLLVL.

There are a few counts of this clonotype. The V and J genes are TRBV6-1 and TRBJ1-2, with a weak D call TRBD1 (5 bases). CDR3 size: 15 residues. V was pared by 4 bases and J by 2 bases, with 14 bases between. The germline CDR1 and CDR2 sequences are MNHNS and SASEGT. The CDR3 bases are TGTGCCAGCAGTGTAGCGGGACTCAAGAACTATGGCTACACCTTC. This codes for CASSVAGLKNYGYTF.

V is TRBV27 and J is TRBJ1-4, with a tentative D call TRBD1 (6 bases). The CDR3 is 15 residues long. CDR1 is MNHEY, CDR2 SMNVEV, per germline (reference sequence). V was shortened by 8 bases and J by 3 bases, with 16 bases between the two germline ends. The CDR3 DNA sequence: TGTGCCAGCCGTCACCACAGGGTGTCTAATGAAAAACTGTTTTTT. It is translated as CASRHHRVSNEKLFF.

There are many counts of this clonotype. This chain links TRBV24-1 with TRBJ1-2, with D perhaps matching TRBD1 (5 bases). Trimming pared 4 bases from V and 8 bases from J, leaving 16 bases between. This CDR3 has 14 amino acids. Germline values: CDR1 KGHDR, CDR2 SFDVKD. As DNA, the CDR3 is TGTGCCACCAGTGACTTCTCCAGGGCAAGAGGCTACACCTTC. As protein: CATSDFSRARGYTF.

The chain uses TRBV29-1 and TRBJ2-7; no firm D call. The CDR3 runs 10 residues. CDR1 and CDR2 from the germline V gene are SQVTM and ANQGSEA. In nucleotides, the CDR3 is TGCAGGCCCGACACGTACGAGCAGTACTTC. Residues: CRPDTYEQYF.

As concerns this clonotype: The CDR3 does not end in the conserved phenylalanine or tryptophan, so this is likely a read error. V usage is TRBV4-1 and J usage is TRBJ2-2; 9 positions match TRBD2. The CDR3 has 17 residues. The germline V gene has CDR1 MGHRA and CDR2 YSYEKL. Trimming cost V 2 bases and J 2 bases; bases outside gene matches: 6. The CDR3, as DNA: TGCGCCAGCAGCCAAAGAGCGGGGGGAATAAACACCGGGGAGCTGTTTTGT. It yields the protein CASSQRAGGINTGELFC.

V and J are TRBV9 and TRBJ1-5, with 9 bases fitting TRBD1. The CDR3 totals 15 residues. J lost 6 bases, V lost 5 bases, and 9 bases had no gene match. The germline V gene has CDR1 SGDLS and CDR2 YYNGEE. CDR3 nucleotides: TGTGCCAGCAGAGGACAGGGGAGTTTTCGTCAGCCCCAGCATTTT. It codes for CASRGQGSFRQPQHF. The whole variable domain, filled in from reference TRBV9 and TRBJ1-5, reads DSGVTQTPKHLITATGQRVTLRCSPRSGDLSVYWYQQSLDQGLQFLIQYYNGEERAKGNILERFSAQQFPDLHSELNLSSLELGDSALYFCASRGQGSFRQPQHFGDGTRLSIL.

This clonotype came up many times. A much larger clone lies a single base off, so this may be a read error. The chain recombines TRBV29-1 with TRBJ1-2; no reliable D call. CDR3 length equals 9 residues. Trimming left V 5 bases short and J 6 bases short, with 4 bases between. CDR1 and CDR2 (germline): SQVTM, ANQGSEA. The CDR3 DNA is TGCAGCGTTAATGATGGCTACACCTTC. Translating it yields CSVNDGYTF.

This clonotype was seen a handful of times. The chain joins TRBV12-3 or TRBV12-4 to TRBJ1-1; 12 bases agree with TRBD1. The CDR3 has 18 amino acids. V was clipped by 1 base and J by 2 bases; unmatched bases: 8. This CDR3 is CASSLDTGTGGPNTEAFF. CDR3 DNA: TGTGCCAGCAGTTTAGACACGGGGACAGGGGGCCCCAACACTGAAGCTTTCTTT.

This clonotype was detected a few times. The J gene is TRBJ2-5, the V gene TRBV14; 8 positions match TRBD2. With V trimmed by 1 base and J by 4 bases, 8 bases remained unmatched. The CDR3 runs to 16 residues. Germline assignment: CDR1 SGHDN and CDR2 FVKESK. CDR3 DNA: TGTGCCAGCAGCCAAGGGCAAGGGACTAGTGGAGAGACCCAGTACTTC. Its protein product is CASSQGQGTSGETQYF.

To note about this clonotype: This may arise from a read error, as a much more abundant clone is one base away. This chain uses TRBV11-2 with TRBJ2-2; 9 nucleotides match TRBD1. The CDR3 length is 15 residues. Germline V CDR1 and CDR2: SGHAT, FQNNGV. CDR3 sequence reads: CASSPDRGITGEPFF. Written as DNA, the CDR3 is TGTGCCAGCAGTCCCGACAGGGGGATCACCGGGGAGCCGTTTTTT. Full variable domain (missing parts from reference TRBV11-2 and TRBJ2-2): EAGVAQSPRYKIIEKRQSVAFWCNPISGHATLYWYQQILGQGPKLLIQFQNNGVVDDSQLPKDRFSAERLKGVDSTLKIQPAKLEDSAVYLCASSPDRGITGEPFFGEGSRLTVL.

This clonotype was picked up many times. The chain combines TRBV7-9 with TRBJ2-2; D not certain. The length of the CDR3 is 15 residues. CDR1 is SEHNR, CDR2 FQNEAQ, per germline (reference sequence). V dropped 3 bases and J dropped 1 base, with 9 bases sitting between them. The CDR3 coding sequence is TGTGCCAGCAGCTTTGTGGTAATGAACACCGGGGAGCTGTTTTTT. Amino acids: CASSFVVMNTGELFF.

V gene TRBV4-1 combines with J gene TRBJ1-5; D unclear. Germline CDR1 MGHRA, CDR2 YSYEKL. Trimming shortened V by 1 base and J by 5 bases, and 9 bases separated the two germline ends. This CDR3 region has 14 residues. CDR3 amino acids: CASSQVPSHQPQHF. CDR3 coding DNA: TGCGCCAGCAGCCAAGTCCCCTCGCATCAGCCCCAGCATTTT.

This clonotype was seen repeatedly, ten times or more. This sequence joins TRBV5-1 and TRBJ1-3; maybe TRBD1 (5 bases). The germline V gene encodes CDR1 SGHRS and CDR2 YFSETQ. Trimming took 6 bases from V and 2 from J, leaving 15 bases between them. There are 15 residues in the CDR3. CDR3 sequence reads: CASTRGAATGNTIYF. DNA of the CDR3: TGCGCCAGCACGAGGGGCGCAGCGACTGGAAACACCATATATTTT.

In this sample, this clonotype turned up many times. An end of the junction differs from the germline gene, which may be a read error. The chain combines TRBV2 with TRBJ1-1, with unresolved D. Germline assignment: CDR1 SNHLY and CDR2 FYNNEI. This CDR3 comprises 9 residues. CDR3 sequence: CASRPPFVF. Here the CDR3 DNA reads TGTGCCAGCAGGCCTCCATTTGTCTTT.